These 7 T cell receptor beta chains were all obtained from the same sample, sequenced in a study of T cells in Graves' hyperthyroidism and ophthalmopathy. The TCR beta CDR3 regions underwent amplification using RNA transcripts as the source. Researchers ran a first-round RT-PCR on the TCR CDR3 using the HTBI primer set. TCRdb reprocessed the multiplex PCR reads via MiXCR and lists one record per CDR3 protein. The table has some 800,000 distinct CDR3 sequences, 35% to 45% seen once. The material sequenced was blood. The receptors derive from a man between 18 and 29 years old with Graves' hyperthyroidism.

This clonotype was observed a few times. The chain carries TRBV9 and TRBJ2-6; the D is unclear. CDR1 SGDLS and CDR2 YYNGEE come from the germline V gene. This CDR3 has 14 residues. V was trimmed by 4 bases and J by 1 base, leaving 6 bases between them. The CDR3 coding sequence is TGTGCCAGCAGCCGCTATTCTGGGGCCAACGTCCTGACTTTC. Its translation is CASSRYSGANVLTF.

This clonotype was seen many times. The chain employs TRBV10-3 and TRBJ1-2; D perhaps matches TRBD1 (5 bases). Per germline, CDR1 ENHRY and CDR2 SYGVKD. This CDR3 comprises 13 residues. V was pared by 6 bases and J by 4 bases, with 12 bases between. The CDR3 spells CAIRSRDGYGYTF. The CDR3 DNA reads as TGTGCCATCAGATCCCGGGACGGCTATGGCTACACCTTC.

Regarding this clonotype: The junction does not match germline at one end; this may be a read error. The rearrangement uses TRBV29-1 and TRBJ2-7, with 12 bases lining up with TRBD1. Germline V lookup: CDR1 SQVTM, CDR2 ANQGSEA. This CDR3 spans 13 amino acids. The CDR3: CSVPGQGAYKQYF. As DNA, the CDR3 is TGCAGCGTTCCGGGACAGGGGGCCTACAAGCAGTACTTC.

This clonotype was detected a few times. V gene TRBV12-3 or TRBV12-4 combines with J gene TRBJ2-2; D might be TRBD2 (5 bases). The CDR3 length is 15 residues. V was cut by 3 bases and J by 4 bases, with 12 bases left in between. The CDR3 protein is CASSFPSSGTGELFF. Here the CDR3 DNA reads TGTGCCAGCAGTTTTCCTAGCTCCGGCACCGGGGAGCTGTTTTTT.

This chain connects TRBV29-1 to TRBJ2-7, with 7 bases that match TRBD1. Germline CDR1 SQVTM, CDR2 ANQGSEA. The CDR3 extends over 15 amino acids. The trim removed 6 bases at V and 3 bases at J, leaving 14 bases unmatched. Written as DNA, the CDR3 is TGCAGCGTCCTGGTCGCCGGGACAGACAGCTACGAGCAGTACTTC. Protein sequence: CSVLVAGTDSYEQYF.

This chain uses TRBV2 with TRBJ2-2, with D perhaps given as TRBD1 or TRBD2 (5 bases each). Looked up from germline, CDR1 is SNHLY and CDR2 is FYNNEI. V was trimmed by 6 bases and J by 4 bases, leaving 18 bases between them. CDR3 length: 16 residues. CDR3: CASSLATGTITGELFF. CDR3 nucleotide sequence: TGTGCCAGCAGCTTAGCCACCGGGACGATCACCGGGGAGCTGTTTTTT.

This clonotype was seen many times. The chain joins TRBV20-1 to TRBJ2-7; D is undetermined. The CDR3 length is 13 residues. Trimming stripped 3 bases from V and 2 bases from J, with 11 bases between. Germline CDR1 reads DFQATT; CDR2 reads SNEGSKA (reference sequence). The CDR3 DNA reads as TGCAGTGCTAGGCCTCTTGCAACCTACGAGCAGTACTTC. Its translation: CSARPLATYEQYF.